This record concerns one T cell receptor (beta chain) sequence. The data derive from a study of blood T cell repertoires in COVID-19. In the study overall: Acute-phase and convalescent COVID-19 samples originated in the United States, Italy and Spain. T cells, B-cell-depleted T cells, or PBMCs provided the cDNA or gDNA that served as material.

Original methodology: Quantification of nucleated cells was approximated via reference gene primer amplification. Method: immunoSEQ multiplex PCR; TCRdb's copy keeps in-frame clones and lacks some. D and trimming were read from the DNA, whereas the V and J calls and clone size are those reported in that table. The sample has fewer than 110,000 clones, over 75% seen once; the top ten hold about 9.9%. The CDR3 runs 13 residues. In germline, CDR1 is SEHNR, CDR2 FQNEAQ (reference sequence). V lost 1 base and J 6 bases, leaving 6 bases between the germline ends. This receptor was taken from a woman aged 25 to 39 with acute or convalescent COVID-19. The chain couples TRBV7-9 to TRBJ2-2; D not resolved. Sequencing was done on a sample of peripheral blood. This chain's CDR3 is CASSLGRPGELFF. CDR3 coding DNA: TGTGCCAGCAGCTTAGGGCGGCCCGGGGAGCTGTTTTTT.